This TCR beta chain was found in a study of T cells expressing NK-cell markers (TCRdb year 2020). Broadly, across the study: Three sorted T-cell subsets (CD3+CD56+NKG2C+, CD3+CD56+NKG2C- and CD3+CD56-NKG2C+) from under 10 donors had their TCR beta-chain repertoires profiled. Randomly selected healthy volunteers, three men and five women, were used as the eight sequenced donors. Among the eight sequenced donors, only one was HCMV-seronegative, while the other seven were HCMV-seropositive. The libraries were sequenced on Illumina HiSeq 2000/2500, MiSeq or NextSeq, producing 2 x 150 bp reads. Points the paper makes about the study in general: Those dominant clonotypes were again the most abundant among CD3+CD56-NKG2C+ cells in a few donors, at about 28.3-65%. In six donors, the dominant CD3+CD56+NKG2C+ clonotypes were among the top 10 CD8+ clonotypes and accounted for about 1.0-7.5% of CD8+ T cells. It remained unclear whether the expanded NKG2C-expressing T cell clones were specific for HCMV antigens.

As concerns this clonotype: The specificity of this receptor is unknown.

As encoded in the germline V gene (reference sequence), CDR1 is WNHNN while CDR2 is SYGVQD. The CDR3 spans 15 residues, from the cysteine through the phenylalanine. Nucleotide data are not available. HCMV-specific IgG was detected in serum with a commercial ELISA kit to determine HCMV serostatus. Ficoll density gradient centrifugation was used to isolate peripheral blood mononuclear cells from blood. The sequencing machine was an Illumina HiSeq 2000. TCR beta cDNA libraries were made by 5'RACE template switching that added a universal primer site and unique molecular identifiers. cDNA synthesis was primed from the TCR beta constant segment and was followed by two successive PCR amplification steps. For the original study's pipeline: MIGEC handled demultiplexing of the reads and grouping by UMI, while MiTCR was used to assemble and quantify clonotypes. Only TCR cDNA sequences supported by at least two reads were kept to exclude erroneous sequences. The tcR package was used for downstream repertoire analysis, and clonotypes were matched between fractions using CDR3 nucleotide sequence together with V segment. Antigen specificity was annotated against VDJdb with VDJmatch, allowing one amino acid substitution in CDR3. The reads, reprocessed by TCRdb, yield one row per CDR3 protein sequence and no DNA. The V and J calls, along with clone size, are taken from TCRdb and not from the paper's own processing. The table kept for this sample lists roughly 450,000 distinct CDR3 sequences. The biggest ten clones account for roughly 1.4% of the sample.

The sequencing input was blood T cells: a sorted CD56 or NKG2C T cell subset, CD4+ or CD8+ T cells, or bulk PBMC T cells (not recorded which). This receptor was taken from a woman in her fifties or sixties in good health. Donor details come from another sample of the same person, matched by shared clones. The chain links TRBV10-1 with TRBJ2-1; TCRdb's D call of TRBD1 is untestable without DNA. CDR3 protein: CASSLDSRSYNEQFF.